These 7 T cell receptor beta chains came from one sample sequenced in a study of CD8 T cells in Susac syndrome. Roughly 0.45 to 1 ug RNA was reverse transcribed with random hexamers. TCRdb independently ran MiXCR on the immunoSEQ multiplex PCR reads; one entry per CDR3 protein. This table holds some 110,000 distinct CDR3 sequences, over 95% found once. Sequenced: CD4+ T cells from PBMCs. Every receptor here comes from a human donor with Susac syndrome.

V gene TRBV20-1 combines with J gene TRBJ2-1, with 7 bases that match TRBD1. V lost 3 bases, J lost 2 bases, and 4 bases stayed unmatched. This CDR3 spans 14 amino acids. CDR1 is DFQATT and CDR2 is SNEGSKA in the germline V gene (reference sequence). The CDR3 DNA sequence: TGCAGTGCTAGTGCCGGGACAGCCTACAATGAGCAGTTCTTC. As protein: CSASAGTAYNEQFF.

The rearrangement links TRBV3-1 to TRBJ2-5, with D possibly being TRBD2 (6 bases). The CDR3 spans 15 residues. Between the trimmed V and J ends, which lost 2 bases and 2 bases, there was a span of 12 bases. Germline CDR1 LGHDT, CDR2 YNNKEL (reference sequence). The CDR3 sequence is CASSQSVAEQETQYF. The CDR3 DNA sequence: TGTGCCAGCAGCCAATCGGTAGCGGAACAAGAGACCCAGTACTTC.

The genes are TRBV4-2 and TRBJ2-5; TRBD1 matches at 9 bases. In germline, CDR1 is LGHNA, CDR2 YNFKEQ. The CDR3 totals 15 residues. V lost 4 bases to trimming and J lost 4 bases; unmatched junction nucleotides: 7. The CDR3 DNA reads TGTGCCAGCAGCCCCTGGGGACAGGGAGGAGAGACCCAGTACTTC. Translated: CASSPWGQGGETQYF.

The CDR3 here is CSASVYDNTDTQYF. DNA for the CDR3: TGCAGTGCTAGTGTCTATGACAACACAGATACGCAGTATTTT. The V call is TRBV20-1, the J call TRBJ2-3, with D unresolved. Trimming pared 3 bases from V and 2 bases from J, leaving 12 bases between. The CDR3 loop spans 14 amino acids. CDR1 and CDR2 (germline): DFQATT, SNEGSKA (reference sequence).

This chain uses TRBV7-8 with TRBJ2-3, with 11 nucleotides matching TRBD1. The CDR3 runs 17 residues. CDR1 SGHVS and CDR2 FQNEAQ come from the germline V gene. With 5 bases clipped from V and 1 base from J, the junction kept 8 bases outside the gene matches. CDR3 residues: CASSLGTGGWGTDTQYF. CDR3 nucleotides: TGTGCCAGCAGCCTCGGGACAGGGGGATGGGGCACAGATACGCAGTATTTT.

The rearrangement joins TRBV29-1 to TRBJ2-7, with 7 bases aligning to TRBD2. The CDR3 spans 13 residues. V gave up 5 bases and J gave up 6 bases; unmatched junction bases: 10. The germline CDR1 and CDR2 sequences are SQVTM and ANQGSEA. The CDR3: CSVTSAYTVEQYF. CDR3 DNA: TGCAGCGTTACTAGCGCGTACACGGTCGAGCAGTACTTC.

V is TRBV7-9 and J is TRBJ2-7; D might be TRBD1 (8 bases). The CDR3 has 13 residues. V gave up 5 bases and J gave up 6 bases, with 14 bases separating them. The germline V gene encodes CDR1 SEHNR and CDR2 FQNEAQ (reference sequence). Here the CDR3 reads CASSPNRGGEQYF. The CDR3 DNA reads TGTGCCAGCAGCCCCAACAGGGGGGGCGAGCAGTACTTC.